Listed below are T cell receptor beta chains from one sample, sequenced in a study of blood T cell repertoires in COVID-19. Sequencing was performed with immunoSEQ multiplex PCR; in TCRdb, only in-frame clones are kept and a portion is missing. Among roughly 180,000 clones, about 80% were seen once, and the ten largest hold approximately 9.9%. The material sequenced was PBMCs or T cells enriched from blood (not recorded which). The origin of the receptors is a man aged 50 or older who had recovered from COVID-19. CDR3s include the opening cysteine and the closing phenylalanine or tryptophan. D genes are given only for firm matches. The size of a clone is reported for some rows only, either as once, few or many, or as a class for expanded clones.

d_call	v_call	j_call	clone_size	cdr3_nt	cdr3_aa
TRBD2	TRBV28	TRBJ2-5	NA	TGTGCCAGCAGTTCCAACGCTCTAGCGGGAGAAGAGACCCAGTACTTC	CASSSNALAGEETQYF
NA	TRBV9	TRBJ2-2	NA	TGTGCCAGCAGCGTAGTGGGGTCCAGGGTTAACACCGGGGAGCTGTTTTTT	CASSVVGSRVNTGELFF
TRBD1	TRBV29-1	TRBJ2-1	once	TGCAGCGTTCGACAGGGTGACAGGCAGTTCTTC	CSVRQGDRQFF
NA	TRBV5-1	TRBJ2-5	once	TGCGCCAGCAGCCCCCCCGGACATTCCCAAGAGACCCAGTACTTC	CASSPPGHSQETQYF
NA	TRBV6-5	TRBJ1-6	NA	TGTGCCAGCAGCCAGGGGCAGAATAATTCACCCCTCCACTTT	CASSQGQNNSPLHF
NA	TRBV3-1/TRBV3-2	TRBJ1-5	NA	TGTGCCAGCAGCCAAGGCAGAGGTCAGCCCCAGCATTTT	CASSQGRGQPQHF
TRBD1	TRBV7-9	TRBJ1-4	NA	TGTGCCAGCAGCTCAAACAGGGGCAGGGAAAATGAAAAACTGTTTTTT	CASSSNRGRENEKLFF
NA	TRBV28	TRBJ1-2	NA	TGTGCCAGCAATACAGGCCCTCTTGGCTACACCTTC	CASNTGPLGYTF
TRBD1	TRBV28	TRBJ1-1	few	TGTGCCAGCAGCAAGACAGGGGTGAGGCCTGAAGCTTTCTTT	CASSKTGVRPEAFF
NA	TRBV5-6	TRBJ1-2	NA	TGTGCCAGCAGCTTGGTACAGGGTAATGGCTACACCTTC	CASSLVQGNGYTF
TRBD2	TRBV2	TRBJ2-5	once	TGTGCCAGCGAGAGCGGGAGGACCGAGACCCAGTACTTC	CASESGRTETQYF
NA	TRBV19	TRBJ2-1	NA	TGTGCCAGTAGTCGCGGGGCGCGGAATCGGGGTGAGCAGTTCTTC	CASSRGARNRGEQFF
NA	TRBV3-1/TRBV3-2	TRBJ1-3	NA	TGTGCCAGCAGCCTCGGGGGCGGGGGCTCTTCAACTGGAAACACCATATATTTT	CASSLGGGGSSTGNTIYF
NA	TRBV7-9	TRBJ1-1	NA	TGTGCCAGCAGCTTGCCCCGCATCGGCACTGAAGCTTTCTTT	CASSLPRIGTEAFF
TRBD1	TRBV27	TRBJ2-2	few	TGTGCCAGCAGTTTAAGGACAGGGTCGAACACCGGGGAGCTGTTTTTT	CASSLRTGSNTGELFF
NA	TRBV11-2	TRBJ2-2	NA	TGTGCCAGCAGCTTAGGTTGGACAGCTAACACCGGGGAGCTGTTTTTT	CASSLGWTANTGELFF
NA	TRBV18	TRBJ1-5	few	TGTGCCAGCTCACCTGACTGGAGCAATCAGCCCCAGCATTTT	CASSPDWSNQPQHF
NA	TRBV29-1	TRBJ1-2	NA	TGCAGCGTTGTCGGTAATGGCTACACCTTC	CSVVGNGYTF
NA	TRBV7-2	TRBJ1-1	NA	TGTGCCAGCAGCCGCTTGAGCGGGGGTAATACTGAAGCTTTCTTT	CASSRLSGGNTEAFF
NA	TRBV28	TRBJ1-1	once	TGTGCCAGCAGTCCACCCGCAGGGGCGCCCACTGAAGCTTTCTTT	CASSPPAGAPTEAFF
TRBD1	TRBV29-1	TRBJ1-5	NA	TGCAGCGTTGGGGGGGGGACAGGGTCGAATCAGCCCCAGCATTTT	CSVGGGTGSNQPQHF
NA	TRBV7-3	TRBJ2-1	once	TGTGCCAGCAGCTTAAACAGCCCCTACAATGAGCAGTTCTTC	CASSLNSPYNEQFF
NA	TRBV10-1	TRBJ2-5	NA	TGCGCCAGCAGTGGGCAGATCCAAGAGACCCAGTACTTC	CASSGQIQETQYF
NA	TRBV30	TRBJ2-4	NA	TGTGCCTGGAGTGGGAGGGGATTCAAAAACATTCAGTACTTC	CAWSGRGFKNIQYF
NA	TRBV6-1	TRBJ2-5	NA	TGTGCCAGCAGTGAAGGTCAGTTGCTGGAGACCCAGTACTTC	CASSEGQLLETQYF
NA	TRBV4-1	TRBJ2-7	NA	TGCGCCAGCAGCCAAGAGCAGGAAGTCTACGAGCAGTACTTC	CASSQEQEVYEQYF
NA	TRBV28	TRBJ2-5	NA	TGTGCCAGCAGTTGGTCGGCTCCAGGGACCCAGTACTTC	CASSWSAPGTQYF
NA	TRBV5-1	TRBJ1-1	NA	TGCGCCAGCAGCCCCGACTCGAACACTGAAGCTTTCTTT	CASSPDSNTEAFF
TRBD1	TRBV28	TRBJ1-2	once	TGTGCCAGCAGGGGGACAGGCGGCTACACCTTC	CASRGTGGYTF
NA	TRBV4-1	TRBJ2-1	NA	TGCGCCAGCAGCCAAGATGGGACGGGAGTTGAGAGTGAGCAGTTCTTC	CASSQDGTGVESEQFF
TRBD1	TRBV2	TRBJ2-5	NA	TGTGCCAGCAGTGAGGGGACAGGGGCTCAGACCCAGTACTTC	CASSEGTGAQTQYF
NA	TRBV6-5	TRBJ2-7	NA	TGTGCCAGCTCGAGCGGGCTCGAGCAGTACTTC	CASSSGLEQYF
NA	TRBV25-1	TRBJ1-1	NA	TGTGCCAGCAGTCTCATAAACAGGGCCAGCGGAACCCTGCGGGCTTTCTTT	CASSLINRASGTLRAFF
NA	TRBV5-1	TRBJ1-6	NA	TGCGCCAGCACGGGAGGGTCCGAACCCCTCCACTTT	CASTGGSEPLHF
TRBD2	TRBV7-3	TRBJ2-5	NA	TGTGCCAGCAGCGTTTCTAGCGGGGGGGCCGAAGAGACCCAGTACTTC	CASSVSSGGAEETQYF
TRBD1	TRBV9	TRBJ2-3	NA	TGTGCCAGCAGCCCGGCTCCGGGGACAGGGGCCGTGGATACGCAGTATTTT	CASSPAPGTGAVDTQYF
NA	TRBV2	TRBJ2-5	NA	TGTGCCAGCAGCTCTACGGGTGTAGAGACCCAGTACTTC	CASSSTGVETQYF
TRBD2	TRBV4-1	TRBJ2-4	NA	TGCGCCAGCAGGGGAAGCCCTGGGGATAGCGGGAGCATGGACATTCAGTACTTC	CASRGSPGDSGSMDIQYF
NA	TRBV10-3	TRBJ2-5	NA	TGTGCCATCAGTGTTTCCCAGGGGGAGACCCAGTACTTC	CAISVSQGETQYF
NA	TRBV7-3	TRBJ1-5	NA	TGTGCCAGCAGCTTAAACCCGGAGGGGCCCCAGCATTTT	CASSLNPEGPQHF
NA	TRBV28	TRBJ2-1	NA	TGTGCCAGCAGGAGAGGTGGAGGGAATACTCCCCACAATGAGCAGTTCTTC	CASRRGGGNTPHNEQFF
TRBD1	TRBV9	TRBJ1-6	NA	TGTGCCAGCAGCGTAGGGGACAGGAATTCACCCCTCCACTTT	CASSVGDRNSPLHF
NA	TRBV20-1	TRBJ2-3	NA	TGCAGTGCTCGGTTGACAGATACGCAGTATTTT	CSARLTDTQYF
NA	TRBV2	TRBJ2-7	NA	TGTGCCAGCAGATCAGACTACGAGCAGTACTTC	CASRSDYEQYF
NA	TRBV27	TRBJ1-6	few	TGTGCCAGCAGAGCTCCCCAGCGTGGGTCCTATAATTCACCCCTCCACTTT	CASRAPQRGSYNSPLHF
TRBD2	TRBV11-3	TRBJ2-3	NA	TGTGCCAGCAGCCCCGGACTAGGAGGCACAGCAGATACGCAGTATTTT	CASSPGLGGTADTQYF
TRBD2	TRBV28	TRBJ2-3	few	TGTGCCAGCAGTTCACTAGCGGGGGGTGGCACAGATACGCAGTATTTT	CASSSLAGGGTDTQYF
TRBD1	TRBV28	TRBJ1-1	NA	TGTGCCAGCAGTTTATGGGGACAGTGGCGGTTT	CASSLWGQWRF
TRBD1	TRBV29-1	TRBJ2-1	NA	TGCAGCGTCAGACAGGGGGCGCCCAATGAGCAGTTCTTC	CSVRQGAPNEQFF
TRBD2	TRBV11-2	TRBJ2-5	NA	TGTGCCAGCAGCTTTGGGACTAGCGGGGGGTGGGAGACCCAGTACTTC	CASSFGTSGGWETQYF
NA	TRBV19	TRBJ1-1	NA	TGTGCCAGTAACGGTGCGCAGAACACTGAAGCTTTCTTT	CASNGAQNTEAFF
NA	TRBV19	TRBJ2-2	NA	TGTGCCAGTACCATTGGGGGGACCACCGGGGAGCTGTTTTTT	CASTIGGTTGELFF
NA	TRBV15	TRBJ2-5	NA	TGTGCCACCAGCAGAGATCCCCCCTTTCCAGGGTTCCGGGAGACCCAGTACTTC	CATSRDPPFPGFRETQYF
NA	TRBV12-3/TRBV12-4	TRBJ1-5	NA	TGTGCCAGCAGTTACAGGGCTTCTCAGCCCCAGCATTTT	CASSYRASQPQHF